This T cell receptor (beta chain) appears in the sequencing data of a study of cytomegalovirus exposure and HLA in healthy donors. A note on this clone: The antigen remains unidentified.

Study observations and caveats: Upon later analysis, TCR association rates were observed to vary by HLA locus, being highest for DRB1 and lowest for HLA-C. Associated with cytomegalovirus, according to the listing, were fewer than 200 TCR beta chains. Indistinguishable V segments such as TRBV6-2 and TRBV6-3 were excluded.

V lost 2 bases and J 7 bases, leaving 12 bases between the germline ends. This CDR3 region has 14 residues. Germline CDR1 MGHRA, CDR2 YSYEKL. The study ran its PCR with 60 Vbeta and 13 Jbeta primers. Method: immunoSEQ multiplex PCR; TCRdb's copy keeps in-frame clones and lacks some. Across 150,000 to 200,000 clones, the top ten clones capture 0.79% of the sample. The sequenced sample was PBMCs. The gene calls are TRBV4-1 and TRBJ2-1; D is unclear. The TCR comes from a woman aged 18-29 years in good health and CMV-seropositive. The CDR3, as DNA: TGCGCCAGCAGCCAAACCCCGCGGTTGAATGAGCAGTTCTTC. Translating it yields CASSQTPRLNEQFF.